The T cell receptor (beta chain) under discussion was sequenced for a study of cytomegalovirus exposure and HLA in healthy donors. Points from the study as a whole: The authors reported that TCR beta sequences could predict HLA-A and HLA-B alleles. These predictions were accurate for most subjects in the first cohort. Published work reported that the classifier diagnosed cytomegalovirus status with high specificity and sensitivity. TCR beta chain V- and J-gene trimming was linked, in a later analysis, to a missense variant in DCLRE1C.

The study ran its PCR with 60 Vbeta and 13 Jbeta primers. Profiled with immunoSEQ multiplex PCR; TCRdb holds only in-frame clones, not every one. The sample records about 200,000 clones, roughly 13% being singletons. The CDR3 totals 13 residues. Between the trimmed V and J ends, which lost 3 bases and 3 bases, there was a span of 8 bases. CDR1 SGHTA and CDR2 FQGNSA come from the germline V gene. This clone appeared a few times. Its antigen remains unknown. Donors showed nominal health when sampled, although they likely had unrecorded immune exposures. Material for sequencing was PBMCs. The sequence was obtained from a man aged 50-59 years in good health and CMV-seropositive. This chain connects TRBV7-2 to TRBJ2-5, with D perhaps matching TRBD2 (5 bases). The CDR3 region is CASSLSREETQYF. The DNA for the CDR3 is TGTGCCAGCAGCTTGTCGAGGGAAGAGACCCAGTACTTC.